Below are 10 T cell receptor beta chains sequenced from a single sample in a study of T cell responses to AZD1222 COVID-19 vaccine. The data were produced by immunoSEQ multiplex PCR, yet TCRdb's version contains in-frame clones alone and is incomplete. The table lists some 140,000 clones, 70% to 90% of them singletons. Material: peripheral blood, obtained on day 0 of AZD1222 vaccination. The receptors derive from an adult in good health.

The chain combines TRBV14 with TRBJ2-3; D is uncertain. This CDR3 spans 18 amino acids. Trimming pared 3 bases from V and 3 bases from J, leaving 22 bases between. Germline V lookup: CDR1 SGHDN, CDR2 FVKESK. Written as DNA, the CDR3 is TGTGCCAGCAGCCATGCCACGCCCTTTAGGCTAAGGACAGATACGCAGTATTTT. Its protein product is CASSHATPFRLRTDTQYF.

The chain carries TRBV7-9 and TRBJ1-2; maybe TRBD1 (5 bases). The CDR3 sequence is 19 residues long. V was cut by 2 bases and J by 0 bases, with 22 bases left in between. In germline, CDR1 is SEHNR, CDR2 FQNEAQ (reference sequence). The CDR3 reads CASSLLGKHVGLANYGYTF. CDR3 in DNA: TGTGCCAGCAGCTTACTGGGGAAGCACGTGGGGCTAGCTAACTATGGCTACACCTTC.

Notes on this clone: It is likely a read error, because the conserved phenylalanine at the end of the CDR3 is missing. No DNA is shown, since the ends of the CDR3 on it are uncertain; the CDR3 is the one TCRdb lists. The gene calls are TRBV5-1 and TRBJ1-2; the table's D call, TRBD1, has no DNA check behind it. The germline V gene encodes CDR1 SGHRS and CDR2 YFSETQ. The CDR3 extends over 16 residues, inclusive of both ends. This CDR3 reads CASSLRQGAGARTVSY.

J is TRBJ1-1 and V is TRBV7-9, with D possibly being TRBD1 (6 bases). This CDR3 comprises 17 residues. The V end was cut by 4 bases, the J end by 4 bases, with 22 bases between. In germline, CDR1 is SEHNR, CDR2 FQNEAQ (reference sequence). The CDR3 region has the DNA TGTGCCAGCAGCTCAACAATCGGGGGGGCCGTCGGCACTGAAGCTTTCTTT. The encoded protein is CASSSTIGGAVGTEAFF.

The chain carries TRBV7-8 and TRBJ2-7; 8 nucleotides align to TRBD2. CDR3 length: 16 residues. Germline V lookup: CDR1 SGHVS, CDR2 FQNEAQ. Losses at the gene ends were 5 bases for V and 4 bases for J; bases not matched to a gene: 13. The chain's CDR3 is CASSQRSAGGIYEQYF. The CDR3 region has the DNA TGTGCCAGCAGCCAAAGGTCGGCGGGAGGCATTTACGAGCAGTACTTC.

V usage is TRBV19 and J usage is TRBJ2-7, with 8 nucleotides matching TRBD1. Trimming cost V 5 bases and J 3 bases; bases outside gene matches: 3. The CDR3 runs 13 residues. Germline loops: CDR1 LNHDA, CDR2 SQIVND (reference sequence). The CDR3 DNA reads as TGTGCCAGTAGTCTGACAGGGGTCTACGAGCAGTACTTC. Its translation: CASSLTGVYEQYF.

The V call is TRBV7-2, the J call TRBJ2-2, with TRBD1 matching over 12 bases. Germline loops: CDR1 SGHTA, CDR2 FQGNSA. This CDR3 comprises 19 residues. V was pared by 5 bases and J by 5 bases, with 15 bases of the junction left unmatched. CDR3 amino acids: CASSRNTFGTGGGTGELFF. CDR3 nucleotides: TGTGCCAGCAGCCGGAATACCTTCGGGACAGGGGGCGGTACCGGGGAGCTGTTTTTT.

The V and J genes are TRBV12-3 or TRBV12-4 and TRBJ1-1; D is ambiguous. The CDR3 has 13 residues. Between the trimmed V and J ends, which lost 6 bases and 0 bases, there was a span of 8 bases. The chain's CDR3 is CASSLKLNTEAFF. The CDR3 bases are TGTGCCAGCAGCCTGAAGTTGAACACTGAAGCTTTCTTT.

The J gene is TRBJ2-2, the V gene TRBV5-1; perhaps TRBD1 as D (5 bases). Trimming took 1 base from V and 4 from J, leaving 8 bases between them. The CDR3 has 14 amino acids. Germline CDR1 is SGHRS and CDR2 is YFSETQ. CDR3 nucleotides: TGCGCCAGCAGCTTGCAGGGTACCACCGGGGAGCTGTTTTTT. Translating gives CASSLQGTTGELFF.

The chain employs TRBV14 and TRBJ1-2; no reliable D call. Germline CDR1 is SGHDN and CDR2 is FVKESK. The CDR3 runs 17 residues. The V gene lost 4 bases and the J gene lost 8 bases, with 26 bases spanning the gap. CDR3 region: CASSRKGYQPPTRGYTF. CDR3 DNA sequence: TGTGCCAGCAGCCGTAAGGGTTACCAACCTCCTACGAGGGGCTACACCTTC.